These 20 T cell receptor beta chains share one sample of origin, sequenced in a study of human T cells and chemical hapten exposure. A single record per CDR3 protein comes from TCRdb applying MiXCR to the RACE reads. The table has some 90,000 distinct CDR3 sequences, 8.5% seen once. Time point here: pre-sensitization, week 0. Treatment reported: therapeutic diphenylcyclopropenone sensitization with weekly scalp DPC. The sequenced sample was whole blood, obtained in connection with sensitization to the hapten diphenylcyclopropenone (DPC). The receptors here all came from a man aged 35-49 years with alopecia areata. Some clones in this sample may be carry-over from other donors' samples.

This clonotype was detected ten times or more. The chain combines TRBV28 with TRBJ2-5; D gene ambiguous. The CDR3 contains 13 residues. Per germline, CDR1 MDHEN and CDR2 SYDVKM. V lost 6 bases to trimming and J lost 4 bases, with 12 bases between them. The CDR3 reads CASRSSSRETQYF. CDR3 nucleotide sequence: TGTGCCAGCAGATCGAGCTCCCGAGAGACCCAGTACTTC.

This clonotype was counted ten times or more. J is TRBJ2-3 and V is TRBV12-3 or TRBV12-4; D may be TRBD2 (5 bases). There are 16 residues in the CDR3. The V end lost 5 bases, the J end lost 3 bases, and 18 bases lay between the germline ends. The chain's CDR3 is CASSAPRLTGTDTQYF. The CDR3 nucleotides are TGTGCCAGCAGTGCCCCCCGGCTAACGGGAACAGATACGCAGTATTTT.

V usage is TRBV23-1 and J usage is TRBJ2-6, with 8 positions matching TRBD2. TRBV23-1 qualifies as an ORF whose function is uncertain. This CDR3 has 13 residues. V shed 11 bases, J shed 6 bases, and the junction held 6 bases outside the gene matches. DNA for the CDR3: TGCGCCGAACCGGGGGGGTTGGCCAACGTCCTGACTTTC. It translates to CAEPGGLANVLTF.

This clonotype was detected a few times. The V and J genes are TRBV10-3 and TRBJ2-6; perhaps TRBD2 as D (5 bases). Germline loops: CDR1 ENHRY, CDR2 SYGVKD. With 3 bases removed from V and 0 bases from J, the gap between germline ends came to 6 bases. This CDR3 has 15 residues. CDR3 DNA sequence: TGTGCCATCAGTGACGGGGACTCTGGGGCCAACGTCCTGACTTTC. Protein: CAISDGDSGANVLTF.

The CDR3 loop reads CASSFLLGSNEQFF. The CDR3, as DNA: TGTGCCAGCAGCTTTTTGCTGGGATCCAATGAGCAGTTCTTC. The chain carries TRBV5-4 and TRBJ2-1; no definite D call. V lost 2 bases and J 6 bases, leaving 12 bases between the germline ends. This CDR3 spans 14 amino acids. Germline CDR1 is SGHNT and CDR2 is YYREEE (reference sequence).

A word on this clonotype: This may arise from a read error, as a much more abundant clone is one base away. The chain links TRBV2 to TRBJ2-3; 8 bases agree with TRBD2. Germline CDR1 is SNHLY and CDR2 is FYNNEI. The CDR3 contains 16 residues. Losses at the gene ends were 7 bases for V and 0 bases for J; bases not matched to a gene: 9. The CDR3 bases are TGTGCCAGCACCGAACTAGCGGCAACTAGCACAGATACGCAGTATTTT. The encoded protein is CASTELAATSTDTQYF.

The chain couples TRBV27 to TRBJ2-5, with TRBD1 matching 7 bases. This CDR3 comprises 14 residues. The V gene's germline CDR1 is MNHEY and CDR2 SMNVEV (reference sequence). J gave up 0 bases and V 5 bases, and 3 bases lay outside the gene matches. CDR3 DNA: TGTGCCAGCAGTCAGGGACAGAACCAAGAGACCCAGTACTTC. Residues: CASSQGQNQETQYF.

This sequence joins TRBV28 and TRBJ2-7; 8 nucleotides agree with TRBD1. The CDR3 runs to 15 residues. Germline V gives CDR1 MDHEN, CDR2 SYDVKM. Trimming removed 2 bases from V and 7 bases from J; junction bases left unmatched: 10. The chain's CDR3 is CASSLGGQGAGEQYV. CDR3 nucleotides: TGTGCCAGCAGTTTAGGTGGTCAGGGGGCTGGAGAGCAGTACGTC.

The table lists this clonotype with a few counts. V gene TRBV19 combines with J gene TRBJ2-7, with 15 positions matching TRBD2. The CDR3 runs to 16 residues. V lost 6 bases, J lost 6 bases, and 9 bases stayed unmatched. The germline V gene has CDR1 LNHDA and CDR2 SQIVND (reference sequence). Here the CDR3 reads CASRMPGLAGGGEQYF. As DNA, the CDR3 is TGTGCCAGTAGGATGCCGGGACTAGCGGGAGGAGGCGAGCAGTACTTC. Together with reference TRBV19 and TRBJ2-7, the CDR3 gives the full variable domain: DGGITQSPKYLFRKEGQNVTLSCEQNLNHDAMYWYRQDPGQGLRLIYYSQIVNDFQKGDIAEGYSVSREKKESFPLTVTSAQKNPTAFYLCASRMPGLAGGGEQYFGPGTRLTVT.

This clonotype was seen more than once but under ten times. The J gene is TRBJ2-1, the V gene TRBV28; D is possibly TRBD1 or TRBD2 (5 bases each). The CDR3 is 15 residues long. Germline V gives CDR1 MDHEN, CDR2 SYDVKM. Between the trimmed V and J ends, which lost 2 bases and 7 bases, there was a span of 15 bases. This CDR3 reads CASSLIPTGANEQFF. Written as DNA, the CDR3 is TGTGCCAGCAGTTTAATCCCCACCGGGGCGAATGAGCAGTTCTTC.

As to this clonotype: Germline and junction disagree at one end, which may indicate a read error. This rearrangement joins TRBV7-9 to TRBJ2-5, with 7 nucleotides matching TRBD2. Germline V gene lookup returns CDR1 SEHNR and CDR2 FQNEAQ (reference sequence). This CDR3 comprises 15 residues. This CDR3 is CASNLVQGGQETQYF. The CDR3 DNA reads as TGTGCCAGCAACTTAGTCCAGGGAGGGCAAGAGACCCAGTACTTC.

CDR3 sequence reads: CATRGQLSTDTQYF. The CDR3, as DNA: TGTGCCACTCGGGGACAACTCAGCACAGATACGCAGTATTTT. The V call is TRBV3-1, the J call TRBJ2-3; possibly TRBD1 for D (6 bases). The CDR3 has 14 amino acids. The V and J ends lost 10 bases and 0 bases respectively, with 14 bases between them. The germline CDR1 and CDR2 sequences are LGHDT and YNNKEL (reference sequence).

This clonotype was picked up a small number of times. The chain is built from TRBV15 and TRBJ2-3; tentative D call: TRBD1 (6 bases). Germline V gives CDR1 LNHNV, CDR2 YYDKDF (reference sequence). The CDR3 is made up of 17 amino acids. The V and J ends lost 0 bases and 1 base respectively, with 14 bases between them. The CDR3 here is CATSRDDVGGRTDTQYF. Here the CDR3 DNA reads TGTGCCACCAGCAGAGACGACGTTGGGGGCCGCACAGATACGCAGTATTTT. Drawing the rest from reference TRBV15 and TRBJ2-3, the complete variable domain is DAMVIQNPRYQVTQFGKPVTLSCSQTLNHNVMYWYQQKSSQAPKLLFHYYDKDFNNEADTPDNFQSRRPNTSFCFLDIRSPGLGDTAMYLCATSRDDVGGRTDTQYFGPGTRLTVL.

This clonotype was detected many times. The rearrangement joins TRBV20-1 to TRBJ2-2, with D perhaps TRBD1 (5 bases). Germline CDR1 reads DFQATT; CDR2 reads SNEGSKA (reference sequence). V was shortened by 5 bases and J by 2 bases, with 12 bases between the two germline ends. The CDR3 extends over 14 amino acids. Written as DNA, the CDR3 is TGCAGTGCTTTGACAGCGACAAACACCGGGGAGCTGTTTTTT. Translation gives CSALTATNTGELFF.

This clonotype was counted between two and nine times. The rearrangement uses TRBV27 and TRBJ2-7, with 7 nucleotides matching TRBD1. The CDR3 runs to 18 residues. CDR1 and CDR2 (germline): MNHEY, SMNVEV (reference sequence). V lost 7 bases and J lost 2; bases outside the gene matches: 20. CDR3 amino acids: CASNPGQRIGDSPYEQYF. DNA of the CDR3: TGTGCCAGCAACCCTGGTCAACGGATAGGGGACAGCCCCTACGAGCAGTACTTC.

This clonotype has ten or more counts. The chain uses TRBV3-1 and TRBJ1-2, with no clear D. CDR3 length equals 12 residues. Trimming shortened V by 4 bases and J by 8 bases, and 11 bases separated the two germline ends. Germline V gene sequence: CDR1 LGHDT, CDR2 YNNKEL (reference sequence). DNA for the CDR3: TGTGCCAGCAGCCCTCCGGGGTCGGGCTACACCTTC. Translating it yields CASSPPGSGYTF.

The chain uses TRBV6-5 and TRBJ2-7; D may be TRBD2 (7 bases). CDR1 and CDR2 from the germline V gene are MNHEY and SVGAGI. The CDR3 totals 17 residues. V lost 6 bases and J lost 3, with 24 bases in between. CDR3 coding DNA: TGTGCCAGCAGACGACTCCTAGGGGGGGGAGTGCTCTACGAGCAGTACTTC. It specifies CASRRLLGGGVLYEQYF.

The chain uses TRBV10-3 and TRBJ1-2; 9 bases match TRBD1. V lost 2 bases, J lost 6 bases, and 1 base stayed unmatched. The CDR3 length is 13 residues. From germline, CDR1 is ENHRY and CDR2 SYGVKD. CDR3 sequence: CAISETGGNGYTF. The CDR3 coding sequence is TGTGCCATCAGTGAGACAGGGGGCAATGGCTACACCTTC.

J is TRBJ2-5 and V is TRBV6-2 or TRBV6-3, with TRBD1 matching 9 bases. The CDR3 totals 14 residues. J was trimmed by 5 bases and V by 6 bases; bases with no gene match: 7. The germline V gene has CDR1 MNHEY and CDR2 SVGEGT. The CDR3 protein is CASRKQGADETQYF. CDR3 nucleotide sequence: TGTGCCAGCAGAAAACAGGGGGCGGACGAGACCCAGTACTTC.

V gene TRBV20-1 combines with J gene TRBJ2-2; 15 nucleotides align to TRBD2. CDR1 is DFQATT and CDR2 is SNEGSKA in the germline V gene (reference sequence). The CDR3 length is 16 residues. V was pared by 6 bases and J by 3 bases, with 5 bases of the junction left unmatched. In DNA form, the CDR3 reads TGCAGTGCCCGGACTAGCGGGAGGGGGGACACCGGGGAGCTGTTTTTT. Translating it yields CSARTSGRGDTGELFF.